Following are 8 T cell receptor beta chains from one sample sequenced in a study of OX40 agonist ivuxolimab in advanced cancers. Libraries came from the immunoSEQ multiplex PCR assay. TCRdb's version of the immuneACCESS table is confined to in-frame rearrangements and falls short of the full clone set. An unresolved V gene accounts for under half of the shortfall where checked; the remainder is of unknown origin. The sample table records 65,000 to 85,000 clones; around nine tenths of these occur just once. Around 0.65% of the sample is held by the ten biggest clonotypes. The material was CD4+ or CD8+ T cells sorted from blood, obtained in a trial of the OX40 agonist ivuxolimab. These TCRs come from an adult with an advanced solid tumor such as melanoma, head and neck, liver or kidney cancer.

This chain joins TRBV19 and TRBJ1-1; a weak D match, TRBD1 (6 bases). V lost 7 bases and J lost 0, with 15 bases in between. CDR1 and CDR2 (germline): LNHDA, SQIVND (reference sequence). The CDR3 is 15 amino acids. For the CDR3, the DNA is TGTGCCAGTATGGCCACTACAGGGTTGAACACTGAAGCTTTCTTT. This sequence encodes CASMATTGLNTEAFF.

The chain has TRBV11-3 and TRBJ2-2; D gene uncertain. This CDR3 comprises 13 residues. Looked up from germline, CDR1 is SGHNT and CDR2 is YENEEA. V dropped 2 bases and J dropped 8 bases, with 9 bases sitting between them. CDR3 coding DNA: TGTGCCAGCAGCTTATTCCCCCAGGGGGAGCTGTTTTTT. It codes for CASSLFPQGELFF.

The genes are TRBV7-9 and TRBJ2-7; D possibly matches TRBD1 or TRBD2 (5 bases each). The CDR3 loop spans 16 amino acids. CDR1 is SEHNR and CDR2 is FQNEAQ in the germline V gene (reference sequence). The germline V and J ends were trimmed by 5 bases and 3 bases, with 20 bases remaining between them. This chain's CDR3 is CASSPGTVERDYEQYF. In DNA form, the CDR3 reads TGTGCCAGCAGCCCGGGGACGGTGGAAAGGGACTACGAGCAGTACTTC.

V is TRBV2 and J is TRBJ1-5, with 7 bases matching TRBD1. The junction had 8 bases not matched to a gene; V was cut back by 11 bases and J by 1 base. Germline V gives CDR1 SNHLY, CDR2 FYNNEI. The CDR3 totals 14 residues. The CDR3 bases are TGTGCCTGCCACAGGGGTGGGAGCAATCAGCCCCAGCATTTT. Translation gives CACHRGGSNQPQHF.

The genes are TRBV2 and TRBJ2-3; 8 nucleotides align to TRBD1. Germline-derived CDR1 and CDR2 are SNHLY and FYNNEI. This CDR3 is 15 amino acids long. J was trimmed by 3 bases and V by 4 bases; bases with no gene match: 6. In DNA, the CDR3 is TGTGCCAGCAGTGCGGACAGGGTTGTAACAGATACGCAGTATTTT. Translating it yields CASSADRVVTDTQYF.

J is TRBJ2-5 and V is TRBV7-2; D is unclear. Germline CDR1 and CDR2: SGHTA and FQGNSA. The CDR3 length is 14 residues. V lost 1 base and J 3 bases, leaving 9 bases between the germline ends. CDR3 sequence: CASSLGVWEETQYF. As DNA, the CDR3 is TGTGCCAGCAGCTTAGGAGTCTGGGAAGAGACCCAGTACTTC.

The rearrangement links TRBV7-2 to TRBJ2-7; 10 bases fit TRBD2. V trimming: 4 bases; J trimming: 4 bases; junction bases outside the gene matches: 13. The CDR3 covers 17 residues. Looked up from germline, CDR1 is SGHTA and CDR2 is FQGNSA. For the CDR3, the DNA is TGTGCCAGCAGCTCCCCGCAGCGGGGGGGCCCCCGGTACGAGCAGTACTTC. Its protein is CASSSPQRGGPRYEQYF. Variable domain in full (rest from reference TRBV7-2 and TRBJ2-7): GAGVSQSPSNKVTEKGKDVELRCDPISGHTALYWYRQSLGQGLEFLIYFQGNSAPDKSGLPSDRFSAERTGGSVSTLTIQRTQQEDSAVYLCASSSPQRGGPRYEQYFGPGTRLTVT.

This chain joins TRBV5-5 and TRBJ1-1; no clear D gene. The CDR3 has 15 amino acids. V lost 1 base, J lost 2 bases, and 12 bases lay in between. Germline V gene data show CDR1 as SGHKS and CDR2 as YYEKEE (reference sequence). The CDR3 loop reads CASSLIQAYNTEAFF. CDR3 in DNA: TGTGCCAGCAGCTTGATCCAGGCTTATAACACTGAAGCTTTCTTT. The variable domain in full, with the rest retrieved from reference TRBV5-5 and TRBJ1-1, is DAGVTQSPTHLIKTRGQQVTLRCSPISGHKSVSWYQQVLGQGPQFIFQYYEKEERGRGNFPDRFSARQFPNYSSELNVNALLLGDSALYLCASSLIQAYNTEAFFGQGTRLTVV.